This T cell receptor (beta chain) derives from a study of T-cell memory formation after mild COVID-19. Study-wide background: Most TCR clusters belonged to a single donor.

The study, taken as a whole, reports: Cross-reactive memory apparently joined, as some responding clones appeared in pre-infection memory.

With regard to this clonotype: Its antigen remains unidentified.

CDR3 size: 14 residues. V was pared by 5 bases and J by 6 bases, with 2 bases of the junction left unmatched. MiXCR, run by TCRdb on the 5' RACE reads, gives a single entry per CDR3 protein. The sample carries about 190,000 distinct CDR3 sequences, approximately 20% recorded once. The sequence was obtained from an adult woman who had mild COVID-19 (a few samples of this study predate the infection). Cell type and time point are not known. The sample comprised PBMCs or a T cell subset sorted from them (not recorded which). The rearrangement links TRBV12-3 or TRBV12-4 to TRBJ2-1, with 12 bases fitting TRBD1. This chain's CDR3 is CASSRDRGLNEQFF. The CDR3 nucleotides are TGTGCCAGCAGTCGGGACAGGGGGCTCAATGAGCAGTTCTTC.